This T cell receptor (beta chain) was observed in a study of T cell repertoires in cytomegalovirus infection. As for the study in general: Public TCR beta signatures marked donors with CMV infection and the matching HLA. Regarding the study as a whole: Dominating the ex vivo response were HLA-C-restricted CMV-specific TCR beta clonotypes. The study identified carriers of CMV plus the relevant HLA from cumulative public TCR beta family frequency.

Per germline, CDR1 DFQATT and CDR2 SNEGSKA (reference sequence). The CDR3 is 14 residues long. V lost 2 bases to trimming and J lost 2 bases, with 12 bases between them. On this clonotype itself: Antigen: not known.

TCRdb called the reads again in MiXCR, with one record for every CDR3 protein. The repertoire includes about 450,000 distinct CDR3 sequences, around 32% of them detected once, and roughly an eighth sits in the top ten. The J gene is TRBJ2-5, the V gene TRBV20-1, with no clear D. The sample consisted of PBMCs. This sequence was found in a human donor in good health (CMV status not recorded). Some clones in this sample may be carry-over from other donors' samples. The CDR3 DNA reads TGCAGTGCTAGATCGGCTTCTGAACAAGAGACCCAGTACTTC. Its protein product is CSARSASEQETQYF.